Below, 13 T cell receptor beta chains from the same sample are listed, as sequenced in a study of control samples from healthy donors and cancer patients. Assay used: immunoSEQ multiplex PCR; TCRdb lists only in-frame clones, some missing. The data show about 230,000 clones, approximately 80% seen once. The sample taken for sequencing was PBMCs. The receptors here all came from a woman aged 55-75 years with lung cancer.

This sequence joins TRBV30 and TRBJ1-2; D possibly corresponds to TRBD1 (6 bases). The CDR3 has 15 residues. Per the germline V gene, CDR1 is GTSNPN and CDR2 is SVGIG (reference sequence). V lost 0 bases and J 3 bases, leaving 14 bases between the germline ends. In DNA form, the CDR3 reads TGTGCCTGGAGTGTAAGGTTGAGGGGGGACTATGGCTACACCTTC. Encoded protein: CAWSVRLRGDYGYTF.

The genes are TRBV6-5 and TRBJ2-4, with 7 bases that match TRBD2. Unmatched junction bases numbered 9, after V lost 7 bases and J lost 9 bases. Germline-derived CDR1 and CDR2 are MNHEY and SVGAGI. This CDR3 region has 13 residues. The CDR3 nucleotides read TGTGCCAGCAAAGAGGTGGGCGGGGGCATTCAGTACTTC. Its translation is CASKEVGGGIQYF.

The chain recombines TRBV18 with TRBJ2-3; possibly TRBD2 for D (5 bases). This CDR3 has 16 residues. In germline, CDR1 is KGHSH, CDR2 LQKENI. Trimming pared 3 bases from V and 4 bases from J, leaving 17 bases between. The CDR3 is CASSPPSGLPPDTQYF. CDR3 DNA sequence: TGTGCCAGCTCACCCCCCAGCGGTCTTCCCCCAGATACGCAGTATTTT.

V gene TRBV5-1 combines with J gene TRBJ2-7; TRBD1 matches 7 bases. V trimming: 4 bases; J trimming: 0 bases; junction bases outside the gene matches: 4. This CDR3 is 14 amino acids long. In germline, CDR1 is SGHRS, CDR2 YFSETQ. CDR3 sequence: CASSGRTGSYEQYF. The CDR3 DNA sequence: TGCGCCAGCAGCGGTAGGACAGGCTCCTACGAGCAGTACTTC.

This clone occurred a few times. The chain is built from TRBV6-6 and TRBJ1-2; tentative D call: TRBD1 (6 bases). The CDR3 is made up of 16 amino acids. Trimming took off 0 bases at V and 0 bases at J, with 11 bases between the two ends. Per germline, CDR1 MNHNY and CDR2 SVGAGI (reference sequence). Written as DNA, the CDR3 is TGTGCCAGCAGTTACTCGGGACAAACGACTAACTATGGCTACACCTTC. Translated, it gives CASSYSGQTTNYGYTF.

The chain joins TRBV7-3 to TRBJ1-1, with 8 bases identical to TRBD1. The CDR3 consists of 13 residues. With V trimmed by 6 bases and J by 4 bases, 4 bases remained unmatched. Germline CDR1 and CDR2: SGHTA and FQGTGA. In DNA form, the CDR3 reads TGTGCCAGCAGATTTACAGGGGGCACTGAAGCTTTCTTT. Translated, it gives CASRFTGGTEAFF. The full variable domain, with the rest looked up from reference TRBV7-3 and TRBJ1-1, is GAGVSQTPSNKVTEKGKYVELRCDPISGHTALYWYRQSLGQGPEFLIYFQGTGAADDSGLPNDRFFAVRPEGSVSTLKIQRTERGDSAVYLCASRFTGGTEAFFGQGTRLTVV.

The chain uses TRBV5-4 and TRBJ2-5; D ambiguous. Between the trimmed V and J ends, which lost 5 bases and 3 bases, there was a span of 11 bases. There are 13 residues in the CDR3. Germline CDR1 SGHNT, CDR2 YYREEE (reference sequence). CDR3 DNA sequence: TGTGCCAGCAGTTCCGACTTGGAAGAGACCCAGTACTTC. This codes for CASSSDLEETQYF.

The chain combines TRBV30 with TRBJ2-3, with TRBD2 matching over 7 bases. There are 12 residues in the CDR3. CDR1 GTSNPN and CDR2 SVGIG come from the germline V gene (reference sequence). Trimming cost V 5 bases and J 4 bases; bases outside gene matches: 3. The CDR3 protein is CAWAGLPDTQYF. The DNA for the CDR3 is TGTGCCTGGGCGGGACTACCAGATACGCAGTATTTT.

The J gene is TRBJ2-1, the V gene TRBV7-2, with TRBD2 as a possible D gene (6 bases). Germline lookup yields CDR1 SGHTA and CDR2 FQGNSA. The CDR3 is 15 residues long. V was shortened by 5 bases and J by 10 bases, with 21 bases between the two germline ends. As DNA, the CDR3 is TGTGCCAGCAGCCCGGGGGTACACAAATTTAACGAGCAGTTCTTC. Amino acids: CASSPGVHKFNEQFF. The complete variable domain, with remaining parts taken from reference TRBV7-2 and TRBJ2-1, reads GAGVSQSPSNKVTEKGKDVELRCDPISGHTALYWYRQSLGQGLEFLIYFQGNSAPDKSGLPSDRFSAERTGGSVSTLTIQRTQQEDSAVYLCASSPGVHKFNEQFFGPGTRLTVL.

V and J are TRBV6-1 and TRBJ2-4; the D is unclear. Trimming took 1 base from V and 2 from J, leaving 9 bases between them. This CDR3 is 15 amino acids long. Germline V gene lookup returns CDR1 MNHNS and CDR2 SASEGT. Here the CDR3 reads CASSEVAETKNIQYF. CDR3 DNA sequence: TGTGCCAGCAGTGAAGTAGCCGAGACCAAAAACATTCAGTACTTC.

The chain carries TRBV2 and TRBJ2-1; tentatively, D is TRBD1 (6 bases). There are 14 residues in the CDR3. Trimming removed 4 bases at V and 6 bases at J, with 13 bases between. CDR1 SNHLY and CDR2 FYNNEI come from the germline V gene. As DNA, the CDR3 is TGTGCCAGCAGTGCGATACAGGGTAGCAATGAGCAGTTCTTC. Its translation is CASSAIQGSNEQFF.

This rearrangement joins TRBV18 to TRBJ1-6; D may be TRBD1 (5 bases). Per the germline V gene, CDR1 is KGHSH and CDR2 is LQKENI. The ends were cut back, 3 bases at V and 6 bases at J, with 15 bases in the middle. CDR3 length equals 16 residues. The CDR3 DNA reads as TGTGCCAGCTCACCCACCCTAGGGACTCTTAATTCACCCCTCCACTTT. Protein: CASSPTLGTLNSPLHF.

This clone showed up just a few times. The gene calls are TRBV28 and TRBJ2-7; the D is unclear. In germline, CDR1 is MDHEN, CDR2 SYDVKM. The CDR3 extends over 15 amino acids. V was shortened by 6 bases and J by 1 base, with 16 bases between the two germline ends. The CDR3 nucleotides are TGTGCCAGCAGGGAAACAAGCAATCTATCCTACGAGCAGTACTTC. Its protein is CASRETSNLSYEQYF.